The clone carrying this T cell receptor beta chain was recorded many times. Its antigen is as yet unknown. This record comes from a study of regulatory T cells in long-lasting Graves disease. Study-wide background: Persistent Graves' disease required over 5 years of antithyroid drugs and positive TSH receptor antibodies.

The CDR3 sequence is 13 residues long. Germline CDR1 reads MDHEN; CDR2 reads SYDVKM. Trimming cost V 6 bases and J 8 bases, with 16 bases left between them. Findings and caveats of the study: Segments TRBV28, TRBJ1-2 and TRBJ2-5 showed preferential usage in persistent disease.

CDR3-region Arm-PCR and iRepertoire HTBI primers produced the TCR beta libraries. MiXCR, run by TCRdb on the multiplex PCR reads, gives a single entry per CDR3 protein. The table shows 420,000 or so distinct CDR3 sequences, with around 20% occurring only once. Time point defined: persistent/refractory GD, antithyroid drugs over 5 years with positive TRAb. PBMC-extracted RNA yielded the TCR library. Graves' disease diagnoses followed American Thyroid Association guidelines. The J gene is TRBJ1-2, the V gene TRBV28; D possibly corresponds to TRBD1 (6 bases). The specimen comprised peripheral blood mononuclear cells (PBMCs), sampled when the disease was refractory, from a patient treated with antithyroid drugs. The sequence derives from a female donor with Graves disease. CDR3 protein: CASSFRGDDGYTF. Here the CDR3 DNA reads TGTGCCAGCAGCTTCAGGGGCGACGACGGCTACACCTTC.